This T cell receptor beta chain was found in a study of cytomegalovirus exposure and HLA in healthy donors. Use of 60 Vbeta and 13 Jbeta primers characterized the PCR. Repertoires were generated with immunoSEQ multiplex PCR, while TCRdb's copy carries only in-frame clones and drops some. The sample holds 40,000 to 55,000 clones. V dropped 4 bases and J dropped 5; count of bases not matched to a gene: 4. In germline, CDR1 is MGHDK, CDR2 SYGVNS. The CDR3 is made up of 13 amino acids. Turning to this clone: As yet, its antigen is unknown.

Overall study results and limits: In a later analysis, a missense DCLRE1C variant was linked to TCR beta V- and J-gene trimming.

The sample taken for sequencing was PBMCs. This clonotype was obtained from a male donor in good health and CMV-seropositive. J is TRBJ2-5 and V is TRBV25-1, with 7 bases identical to TRBD1. CDR3 nucleotide sequence: TGTGCCAGCAGTGGACAGGGTTGGGAGACCCAGTACTTC. Its protein product is CASSGQGWETQYF.